These 16 T cell receptor beta chains came from one sample sequenced in a study of cytomegalovirus exposure and HLA in healthy donors listed by TCRdb under 2017. The protocol used for the library was the immunoSEQ multiplex PCR assay. A mixture of 60 forward primers for TCR Vbeta segments and 13 reverse primers for TCR Jbeta segments was used in the multiplex PCR. TCRdb limited this immuneACCESS table to in-frame rearrangements with V and J called. A share of clones is missing; checked studies link under half to unresolved V genes, and the rest is unexplained. The sample includes about 43,000 clones, with 50% to 75% observed a single time. The ten largest clonotypes hold around 8.7% of the sample. The sequenced material came from PBMCs. These receptors originate from a human donor in good health.

This chain links TRBV9 with TRBJ2-2; D gene ambiguous. This CDR3 spans 13 amino acids. V was shortened by 0 bases and J by 7 bases, with 7 bases between the two germline ends. The V gene's germline CDR1 is SGDLS and CDR2 YYNGEE. The CDR3 loop is CASSVVSGGELFF. CDR3 sequence (DNA): TGTGCCAGCAGCGTAGTGTCGGGCGGGGAGCTGTTTTTT.

The chain combines TRBV6-5 with TRBJ1-6, with D unresolved. CDR3 length equals 15 residues. Trimming stripped 4 bases from V and 5 bases from J, with 12 bases between. Looked up from germline, CDR1 is MNHEY and CDR2 is SVGAGI. CDR3 sequence: CASSSLDGDNSPLHF. CDR3 DNA: TGTGCCAGCAGTTCCCTGGACGGGGATAATTCACCCCTCCACTTT.

The chain combines TRBV9 with TRBJ2-3; no reliable D call. Trimming left V 3 bases short and J 6 bases short, with 14 bases between. The CDR3 is made up of 14 amino acids. Per the germline V gene, CDR1 is SGDLS and CDR2 is YYNGEE. The CDR3 protein is CASSALPGIDTQYF. The CDR3, as DNA: TGTGCCAGCAGCGCCCTCCCAGGTATCGATACGCAGTATTTT.

This chain uses TRBV6-5 with TRBJ2-2, with unresolved D. V was shortened by 0 bases and J by 4 bases, with 6 bases between the two germline ends. Looked up from germline, CDR1 is MNHEY and CDR2 is SVGAGI. The CDR3 runs 14 residues. CDR3 loop: CASSYSSFTGELFF. The CDR3 DNA reads as TGTGCCAGCAGTTACTCGTCGTTCACCGGGGAGCTGTTTTTT.

The chain uses TRBV2 and TRBJ2-2; 8 bases fit TRBD2. The CDR3 is made up of 14 amino acids. Germline CDR1 and CDR2: SNHLY and FYNNEI. V trimming: 6 bases; J trimming: 5 bases; junction bases outside the gene matches: 5. This CDR3 is CASRRTSLTGELFF. The CDR3 nucleotides read TGTGCCAGCAGGAGGACTAGCTTGACCGGGGAGCTGTTTTTT.

In its sample, this clone was seen a few times. CDR3 in amino acids: CASSSRTSGGPINNEQFF. In DNA form, the CDR3 reads TGCGCCAGCAGCTCTCGGACTAGCGGGGGCCCAATTAACAATGAGCAGTTCTTC. J is TRBJ2-1 and V is TRBV5-1; TRBD2 aligns across 13 bases. Looked up from germline, CDR1 is SGHRS and CDR2 is YFSETQ. Trimming cost V 3 bases and J 5 bases; bases outside gene matches: 11. This CDR3 has 18 residues.

The rearrangement joins TRBV4-1 to TRBJ2-2; 9 nucleotides match TRBD1. This CDR3 has 16 amino acids. Germline V gives CDR1 MGHRA, CDR2 YSYEKL. V lost 8 bases to trimming and J lost 5 bases; unmatched junction nucleotides: 12. The CDR3 loop reads CASRAPGQGRTGELFF. Here the CDR3 DNA reads TGCGCCAGCCGAGCTCCGGGACAGGGTAGGACCGGGGAGCTGTTTTTT.

The CDR3 sequence: CASSQSGGAPDTQYF. The CDR3 coding sequence is TGTGCCAGCAGTCAAAGCGGGGGGGCCCCAGATACGCAGTATTTT. V usage is TRBV6-5 and J usage is TRBJ2-3, with 10 bases identical to TRBD2. V trimming: 5 bases; J trimming: 4 bases; junction bases outside the gene matches: 6. CDR1 is MNHEY, CDR2 SVGAGI, per germline. The CDR3 extends over 15 amino acids.

The chain combines TRBV5-4 with TRBJ2-7; 8 positions match TRBD2. This CDR3 contains 13 residues. Germline CDR1 SGHNT, CDR2 YYREEE (reference sequence). Trimming at V came to 4 bases and at J to 3 bases, leaving 3 bases not matched to a gene. In nucleotides, the CDR3 is TGTGCCAGCAGCCCGGGACTAGTCTACGAGCAGTACTTC. Translating gives CASSPGLVYEQYF.

The genes are TRBV4-1 and TRBJ2-1; TRBD2 agrees at 12 bases. The germline gives CDR1 MGHRA, CDR2 YSYEKL. The CDR3 length is 15 residues. The V gene end was trimmed by 4 bases and the J gene end by 6 bases; junction bases not matched to a gene: 4. CDR3 amino acids: CASSLRLAGANEQFF. CDR3 nucleotides: TGCGCCAGCAGCCTCCGACTAGCGGGGGCCAATGAGCAGTTCTTC.

This clone was observed a few times. This rearrangement joins TRBV6-6 to TRBJ1-2, with 9 nucleotides matching TRBD1. The CDR3 totals 15 residues. Germline V gene sequence: CDR1 MNHNY, CDR2 SVGAGI (reference sequence). Losses at the gene ends were 7 bases for V and 7 bases for J; bases not matched to a gene: 13. The CDR3 region has the DNA TGTGCCAGCAAAAAGGGAGGACAGGGGAGTGGTGGCTACACCTTC. It encodes CASKKGGQGSGGYTF.

The rearrangement joins TRBV30 to TRBJ1-1, with D unclear. The ends were cut back, 2 bases at V and 3 bases at J, with 4 bases in the middle. The CDR3 is 11 amino acids. From germline, CDR1 is GTSNPN and CDR2 SVGIG (reference sequence). The CDR3 nucleotides are TGTGCCTGGAGTCCGTACACTGAAGCTTTCTTT. It yields the protein CAWSPYTEAFF.

This rearrangement joins TRBV28 to TRBJ1-2, with 9 bases lining up with TRBD1. With 4 bases clipped from V and 8 bases from J, the junction kept 5 bases outside the gene matches. This CDR3 is 13 amino acids long. CDR1 and CDR2 (germline): MDHEN, SYDVKM. CDR3 coding DNA: TGTGCCAGCAGTTGGGACAGGGTACGCGGCTACACCTTC. It yields the protein CASSWDRVRGYTF.

A single count supports this clone. The rearrangement uses TRBV2 and TRBJ2-7; a weak D match, TRBD1 (5 bases). Germline V gene lookup returns CDR1 SNHLY and CDR2 FYNNEI. The CDR3 has 11 amino acids. Trimming stripped 4 bases from V and 4 bases from J, with 5 bases between. The CDR3, as DNA: TGTGCCAGCAGTGGACAGTACGAGCAGTACTTC. The encoded protein is CASSGQYEQYF.

This chain links TRBV7-9 with TRBJ2-1, with 7 bases identical to TRBD1. The CDR3 has 15 residues. From germline, CDR1 is SEHNR and CDR2 FQNEAQ (reference sequence). V lost 3 bases, J lost 4 bases, and 6 bases stayed unmatched. The CDR3 nucleotides are TGTGCCAGCAGCTTGACAGGACAGGTTTACAATGAGCAGTTCTTC. It codes for CASSLTGQVYNEQFF.

The chain uses TRBV9 and TRBJ1-1; D uncertain. With 4 bases removed from V and 11 bases from J, the gap between germline ends came to 18 bases. Per germline, CDR1 SGDLS and CDR2 YYNGEE. The CDR3 length is 13 residues. In DNA, the CDR3 is TGTGCCAGCAGCCCCGAGGGTGGCCTTGGCGCTTTCTTT. Its protein product is CASSPEGGLGAFF. Complete variable domain (other parts from reference TRBV9 and TRBJ1-1): DSGVTQTPKHLITATGQRVTLRCSPRSGDLSVYWYQQSLDQGLQFLIQYYNGEERAKGNILERFSAQQFPDLHSELNLSSLELGDSALYFCASSPEGGLGAFFGQGTRLTVV.